This T cell receptor (beta chain) appears in the sequencing data of a study of glioma-infiltrating T cells after dendritic cell vaccination. Study-wide points: Complete blood and tumor specimen sets were limited to few patients.

Produced via immunoSEQ multiplex PCR; TCRdb's table is partial and in-frame only. The sample gives approximately 64,000 clones, 80% to 85% of which show up once; more than 8% is in the top ten. With respect to this clone: The antigen remains unidentified.

Patients had residual fresh-frozen tumor tissue and more than two years of survival data. The material sequenced was blood, taken before dendritic cell vaccination. This clonotype was obtained from a human donor with glioblastoma.

In nucleotides, the CDR3 is TGTGCCAGCTCACCCGTACGCAGGGGAGACACTGAAGCTTTCTTT. This translates into CASSPVRRGDTEAFF. J is TRBJ1-1 and V is TRBV18; tentative D call: TRBD1 (6 bases). V lost 3 bases and J 3 bases, leaving 14 bases between the germline ends. Looked up from germline, CDR1 is KGHSH and CDR2 is LQKENI. The CDR3 spans 15 residues. Filled out from reference TRBV18 and TRBJ1-1, the complete variable domain reads NAGVMQNPRHLVRRRGQEARLRCSPMKGHSHVYWYRQLPEEGLKFMVYLQKENIIDESGMPKERFSAEFPKEGPSILRIQQVVRGDSAAYFCASSPVRRGDTEAFFGQGTRLTVV.